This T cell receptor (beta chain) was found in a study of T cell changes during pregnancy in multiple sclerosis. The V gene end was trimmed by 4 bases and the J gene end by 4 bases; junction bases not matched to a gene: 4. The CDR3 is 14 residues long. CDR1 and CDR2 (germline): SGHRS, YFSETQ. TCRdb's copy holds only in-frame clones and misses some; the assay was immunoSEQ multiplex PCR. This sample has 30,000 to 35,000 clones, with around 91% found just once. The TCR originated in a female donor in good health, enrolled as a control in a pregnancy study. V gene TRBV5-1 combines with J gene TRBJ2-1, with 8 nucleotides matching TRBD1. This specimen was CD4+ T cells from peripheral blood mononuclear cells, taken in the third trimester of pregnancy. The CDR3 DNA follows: TGCGCCAGCAGCGTGGGACAGGAATACAATGAGCAGTTCTTC. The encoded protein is CASSVGQEYNEQFF. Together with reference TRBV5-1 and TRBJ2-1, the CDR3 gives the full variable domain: KAGVTQTPRYLIKTRGQQVTLSCSPISGHRSVSWYQQTPGQGLQFLFEYFSETQRNKGNFPGRFSGRQFSNSRSEMNVSTLELGDSALYLCASSVGQEYNEQFFGPGTRLTVL.